In this sample, the clone carrying this T cell receptor (beta chain) turned up many times. One entry per CDR3 protein, called by TCRdb with MiXCR from the RT-PCR reads. Among almost 700,000 distinct CDR3 sequences listed, about 14% were seen once. The CDR3 consists of 15 residues. Germline V CDR1 and CDR2: SGHRS, YFSETQ. The germline V and J ends were trimmed by 4 bases and 3 bases, with 16 bases remaining between them. Specimen: memory CD4+ T cells from blood. The clonotype originates from a female donor in good health, serving as a healthy control. The chain uses TRBV5-1 and TRBJ1-1, with D possibly matching TRBD1 (6 bases). The CDR3: CASSVGMGAYTEAFF. As DNA, the CDR3 is TGCGCCAGCAGCGTAGGGATGGGGGCGTACACTGAAGCTTTCTTT.